The rows below give T cell receptor beta chains drawn from one sample of a study of a mutant IDH1 vaccine in newly diagnosed glioma. TCRdb's copy holds only in-frame clones and misses some; the assay was immunoSEQ multiplex PCR. The sample has tens of thousands of clones, around three quarters seen once; the top ten hold 3% to 3.5%. The antigens for these receptors are not known. Source: PBMCs, taken from a glioma patient whose treatment included an IDH1 peptide vaccine. These receptors originate from a man in his forties with glioma. Some clones in this sample may be carry-over from other donors' samples. Each CDR3 is given with its conserved first and last residue. The D gene is left open where the match is weak. Size is omitted from some rows. Given values are once, few, many or a class for expanded clones.

size | J | V | D | CDR3 | DNA
. | TRBJ2-3 | TRBV6-5 | TRBD2 | CASSYSGSGGPDTQYF | TGTGCCAGCAGTTACTCGGGGAGCGGGGGTCCAGATACGCAGTATTTT
. | TRBJ1-1 | TRBV5-1 | . | CASSSGQSNTEAFF | TGCGCCAGCAGCTCCGGACAGTCGAACACTGAAGCTTTCTTT
. | TRBJ1-1 | TRBV20-1 | . | CSEDMNTEAFF | TGCAGTGAGGATATGAACACTGAAGCTTTCTTT
. | TRBJ2-7 | TRBV6-5 | . | CASRDGRPPRYEQYF | TGTGCCAGCAGGGACGGACGGCCCCCCCGCTACGAGCAGTACTTC
few | TRBJ2-3 | TRBV5-1 | . | CASSLGQLSDTQYF | TGCGCCAGCAGCTTGGGACAGTTGTCAGATACGCAGTATTTT
. | TRBJ1-2 | TRBV25-1 | . | CASRESKGYTF | TGTGCCAGCAGAGAAAGCAAAGGCTACACCTTC
. | TRBJ2-3 | TRBV7-3 | TRBD2 | CASSSLGRGVTDTQYF | TGTGCCAGCAGCTCCCTCGGGCGGGGGGTCACAGATACGCAGTATTTT
. | TRBJ2-1 | TRBV6-4 | TRBD2 | CASSGTSGGANEQFF | TGTGCCAGCAGTGGGACTAGCGGGGGGGCCAATGAGCAGTTCTTC
. | TRBJ2-7 | TRBV2 | . | CASRVDSAGEQYF | TGTGCCAGCAGAGTGGACAGCGCGGGCGAGCAGTACTTC
. | TRBJ2-5 | TRBV30 | TRBD1 | CAWSLGQGDLETQYF | TGTGCCTGGAGTCTGGGACAGGGGGATCTGGAGACCCAGTACTTC
. | TRBJ2-5 | TRBV10-3 | . | CAISGDTQETQYF | TGTGCCATCAGTGGGGACACTCAAGAGACCCAGTACTTC
few | TRBJ1-6 | TRBV6-6 | . | CASSLGANSPLHF | TGTGCCAGCAGTTTGGGGGCCAATTCACCCCTCCACTTT
. | TRBJ1-4 | TRBV25-1 | . | CASSESGGEANEKLFF | TGTGCCAGCAGTGAATCCGGGGGGGAGGCTAATGAAAAACTGTTTTTT
few | TRBJ1-1 | TRBV29-1 | TRBD1 | CSVERTGGGLAFF | TGCAGCGTTGAAAGGACAGGGGGAGGTCTAGCTTTCTTT